These 16 T cell receptor beta chains came from one sample sequenced in a study of T cells in narcolepsy. Repertoires were generated with immunoSEQ multiplex PCR, while TCRdb's copy carries only in-frame clones and drops some. The sample carries tens of thousands of clones, approximately 84% recorded once. The sequenced material came from memory (CD45RA-) CD4+ T cells from blood. Source of these receptors: a human donor in good health.

This rearrangement joins TRBV30 to TRBJ2-1; D ambiguous. The V end was cut by 2 bases, the J end by 0 bases, with 8 bases between. There are 14 residues in the CDR3. CDR1 and CDR2 (germline): GTSNPN, SVGIG (reference sequence). CDR3 sequence: CAWSRASSYNEQFF. Written as DNA, the CDR3 is TGTGCCTGGAGTAGGGCGAGCTCCTACAATGAGCAGTTCTTC.

Only one count was recorded for this clone. The gene calls are TRBV12-5 and TRBJ2-2, with D unresolved. Per germline, CDR1 LGHNT and CDR2 FRNRAP. V lost 5 bases and J lost 4, with 11 bases in between. The CDR3 sequence is 14 residues long. CDR3 bases: TGTGCTAGTGGTCCCTTCGATTCCACCGGGGAGCTGTTTTTT. Translation: CASGPFDSTGELFF.

The rearrangement uses TRBV27 and TRBJ2-3, with 11 positions matching TRBD2. CDR3 length: 16 residues. The V and J ends lost 4 bases and 2 bases, in that order; junction bases with no gene match: 5. Germline loops: CDR1 MNHEY, CDR2 SMNVEV (reference sequence). The DNA of the CDR3 is TGTGCCAGCAGTTCCTTAGCGGGAGGGCCCACAGATACGCAGTATTTT. Translating it yields CASSSLAGGPTDTQYF.

The V call is TRBV7-2, the J call TRBJ1-2; D is perhaps TRBD1 (5 bases). The germline gives CDR1 SGHTA, CDR2 FQGNSA. V was shortened by 2 bases and J by 2 bases, with 12 bases between the two germline ends. CDR3 length: 15 amino acids. The CDR3 DNA sequence: TGTGCCAGCAGCTTAACGGGGCTGGACAACTATGGCTACACCTTC. Translated, it gives CASSLTGLDNYGYTF.

The rearrangement joins TRBV7-9 to TRBJ2-6; D call uncertain. There are 15 residues in the CDR3. V dropped 2 bases and J dropped 1 base, with 6 bases sitting between them. In germline, CDR1 is SEHNR, CDR2 FQNEAQ (reference sequence). The CDR3 sequence is CASSLWGSGANVLTF. The CDR3 DNA follows: TGTGCCAGCAGCTTATGGGGTTCTGGGGCCAACGTCCTGACTTTC.

This rearrangement joins TRBV14 to TRBJ1-5; D is unclear. Trimming cost V 4 bases and J 4 bases, with 8 bases left between them. The germline CDR1 and CDR2 sequences are SGHDN and FVKESK. The CDR3 length is 13 residues. For the CDR3, the DNA is TGTGCCAGCAGCCGGCGGGGTAATCAGCCCCAGCATTTT. It yields the protein CASSRRGNQPQHF.

V and J are TRBV27 and TRBJ2-1, with D possibly being TRBD1 or TRBD2 (5 bases each). The germline gives CDR1 MNHEY, CDR2 SMNVEV (reference sequence). V lost 6 bases and J lost 7, with 13 bases in between. The CDR3 runs to 13 residues. CDR3: CASRPLWGNEQFF. DNA for the CDR3: TGTGCCAGCAGACCGCTTTGGGGGAATGAGCAGTTCTTC.

The chain recombines TRBV5-1 with TRBJ2-3; TRBD2 matches at 7 bases. J gave up 0 bases and V 0 bases, and 4 bases lay outside the gene matches. Germline-derived CDR1 and CDR2 are SGHRS and YFSETQ. The CDR3 is 16 amino acids. For the CDR3, the DNA is TGCGCCAGCAGCTTGGCCGGGACTAAAAGCACAGATACGCAGTATTTT. Residues: CASSLAGTKSTDTQYF. The full variable domain, completed using reference TRBV5-1 and TRBJ2-3, is KAGVTQTPRYLIKTRGQQVTLSCSPISGHRSVSWYQQTPGQGLQFLFEYFSETQRNKGNFPGRFSGRQFSNSRSEMNVSTLELGDSALYLCASSLAGTKSTDTQYFGPGTRLTVL.

This chain uses TRBV2 with TRBJ1-1, with a possible D match to TRBD1 (5 bases). V was trimmed by 6 bases and J by 0 bases, leaving 11 bases between them. The CDR3 is made up of 14 amino acids. Looked up from germline, CDR1 is SNHLY and CDR2 is FYNNEI. CDR3 sequence (DNA): TGTGCCAGCAGCTGGGGGGGGATGAACACTGAAGCTTTCTTT. Its protein product is CASSWGGMNTEAFF.

The chain combines TRBV18 with TRBJ2-7, with D hard to call. Germline CDR1 is KGHSH and CDR2 is LQKENI. CDR3 length: 15 amino acids. V was trimmed by 2 bases and J by 4 bases, leaving 15 bases between them. This CDR3 reads CASSPEARTIYEQYF. Here the CDR3 DNA reads TGTGCCAGCTCACCAGAGGCGCGTACGATATACGAGCAGTACTTC.

The J gene is TRBJ2-1, the V gene TRBV18; D is uncertain. Trimming shortened V by 0 bases and J by 8 bases, and 8 bases separated the two germline ends. CDR1 and CDR2 (germline): KGHSH, LQKENI. CDR3 length equals 13 residues. The CDR3 sequence is CASSPPHMDEQFF. CDR3 coding DNA: TGTGCCAGCTCACCACCTCACATGGATGAGCAGTTCTTC. The full variable domain, completed using reference TRBV18 and TRBJ2-1, is NAGVMQNPRHLVRRRGQEARLRCSPMKGHSHVYWYRQLPEEGLKFMVYLQKENIIDESGMPKERFSAEFPKEGPSILRIQQVVRGDSAAYFCASSPPHMDEQFFGPGTRLTVL.

The chain uses TRBV9 and TRBJ2-3, with 7 bases identical to TRBD2. The V segment lost 4 bases and the J segment 5 bases; nucleotides outside the gene matches: 13. CDR1 and CDR2 from the germline V gene are SGDLS and YYNGEE. The CDR3 runs to 16 residues. DNA for the CDR3: TGTGCCAGCAGCCAAGGGAGGGCCGGGGAGAAAGATACGCAGTATTTT. It encodes CASSQGRAGEKDTQYF.

On this clone itself: Other DNA sequences from this sample encode an identical CDR3 as well. The gene calls are TRBV7-9 and TRBJ2-1; 13 bases are a match to TRBD2. This CDR3 has 18 residues. CDR1 and CDR2 (germline): SEHNR, FQNEAQ (reference sequence). V trimming: 4 bases; J trimming: 2 bases; junction bases outside the gene matches: 8. The DNA of the CDR3 is TGTGCCAGCAGCTCCCCAACTAGCGGGAGGGCCCCCTACAATGAGCAGTTCTTC. It encodes CASSSPTSGRAPYNEQFF.

This chain connects TRBV6-1 to TRBJ2-7; D remains ambiguous. The CDR3 length is 11 residues. Deletions cut 6 bases from V and 2 bases from J, with 5 bases between. Germline V gene sequence: CDR1 MNHNS, CDR2 SASEGT. CDR3 in DNA: TGTGCCAGCAGCCCAGCCTACGAGCAGTACTTC. Translating it yields CASSPAYEQYF.

V is TRBV19 and J is TRBJ2-1, with D maybe TRBD1 (5 bases). The CDR3 sequence is 18 residues long. Per germline, CDR1 LNHDA and CDR2 SQIVND (reference sequence). Trimming pared 6 bases from V and 0 bases from J, leaving 21 bases between. The CDR3 spells CASSSPRSTVSSYNEQFF. The CDR3 nucleotides are TGTGCCAGTAGCTCACCCCGATCGACAGTGAGCTCCTACAATGAGCAGTTCTTC.

A few counts support this clone. The gene calls are TRBV10-3 and TRBJ1-1, with 9 nucleotides matching TRBD1. The V segment lost 0 bases and the J segment 11 bases; nucleotides outside the gene matches: 4. The CDR3 runs 13 residues. Germline V CDR1 and CDR2: ENHRY, SYGVKD. The CDR3 protein is CAISESGTGYAFF. CDR3 coding DNA: TGTGCCATCAGTGAGTCGGGGACAGGGTATGCTTTCTTT.